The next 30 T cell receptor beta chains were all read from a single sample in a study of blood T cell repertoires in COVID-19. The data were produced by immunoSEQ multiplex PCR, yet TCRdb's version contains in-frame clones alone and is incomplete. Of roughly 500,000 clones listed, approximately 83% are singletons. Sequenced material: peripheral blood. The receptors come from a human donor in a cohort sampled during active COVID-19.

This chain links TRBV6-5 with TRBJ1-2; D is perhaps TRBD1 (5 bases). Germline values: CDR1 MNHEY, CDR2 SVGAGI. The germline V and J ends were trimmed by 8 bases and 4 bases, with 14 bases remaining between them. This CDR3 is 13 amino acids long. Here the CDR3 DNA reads TGTGCCAGCCGCCGGGGGGATGGCTATGGCTACACCTTC. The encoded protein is CASRRGDGYGYTF.

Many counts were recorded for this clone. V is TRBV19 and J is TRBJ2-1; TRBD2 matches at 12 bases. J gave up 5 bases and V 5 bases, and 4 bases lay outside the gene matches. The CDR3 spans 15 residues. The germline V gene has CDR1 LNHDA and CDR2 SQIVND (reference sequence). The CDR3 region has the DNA TGTGCCAGTAGTGGGGGACTAGCGGGTAACAATGAGCAGTTCTTC. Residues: CASSGGLAGNNEQFF.

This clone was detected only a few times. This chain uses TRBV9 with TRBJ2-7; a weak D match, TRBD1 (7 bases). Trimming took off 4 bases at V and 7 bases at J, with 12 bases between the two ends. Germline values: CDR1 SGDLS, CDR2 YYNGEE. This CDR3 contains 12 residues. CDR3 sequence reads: CASSPQGGEQYF. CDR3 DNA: TGTGCCAGCAGCCCCCAGGGGGGTGAGCAGTACTTC.

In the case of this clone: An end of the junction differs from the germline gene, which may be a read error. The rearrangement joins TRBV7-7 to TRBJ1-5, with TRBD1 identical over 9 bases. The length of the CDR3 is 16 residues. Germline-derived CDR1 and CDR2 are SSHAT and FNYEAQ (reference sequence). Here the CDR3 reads CASSSGTGNGFDPQHF. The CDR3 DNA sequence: TGTGCTAGCAGCTCCGGGACAGGGAATGGGTTTGATCCCCAGCATTTT.

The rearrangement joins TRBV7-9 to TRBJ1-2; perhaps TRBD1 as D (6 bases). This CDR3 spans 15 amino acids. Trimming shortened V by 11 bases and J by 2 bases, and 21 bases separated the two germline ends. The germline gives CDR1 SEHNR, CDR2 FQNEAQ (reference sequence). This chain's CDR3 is CAADRHKTLNYGYTF. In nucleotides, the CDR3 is TGTGCCGCGGACAGACACAAAACATTAAACTATGGCTACACCTTC.

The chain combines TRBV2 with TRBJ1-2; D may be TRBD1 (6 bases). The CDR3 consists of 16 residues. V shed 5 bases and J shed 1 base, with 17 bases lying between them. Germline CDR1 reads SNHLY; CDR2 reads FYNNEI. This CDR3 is CASSLRAGEGNYGYTF. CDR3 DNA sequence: TGTGCCAGCAGTCTCAGGGCAGGGGAGGGTAACTATGGCTACACCTTC.

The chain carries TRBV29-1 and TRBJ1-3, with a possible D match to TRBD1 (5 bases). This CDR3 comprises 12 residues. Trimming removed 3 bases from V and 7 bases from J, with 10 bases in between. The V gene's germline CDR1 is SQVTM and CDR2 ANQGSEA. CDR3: CSVEGRWNTIYF. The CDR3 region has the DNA TGCAGCGTTGAGGGGCGCTGGAACACCATATATTTT.

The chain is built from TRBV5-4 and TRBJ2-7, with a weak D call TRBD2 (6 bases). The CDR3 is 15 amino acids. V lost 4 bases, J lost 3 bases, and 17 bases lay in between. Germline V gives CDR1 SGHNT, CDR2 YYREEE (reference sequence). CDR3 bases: TGTGCCAGCAGCAATGGGGGTAGCGGCCGCTACGAGCAGTACTTC. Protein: CASSNGGSGRYEQYF.

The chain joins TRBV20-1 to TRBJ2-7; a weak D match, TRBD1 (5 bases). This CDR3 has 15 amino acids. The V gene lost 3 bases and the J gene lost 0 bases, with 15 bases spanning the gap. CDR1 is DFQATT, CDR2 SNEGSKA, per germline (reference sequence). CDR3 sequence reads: CSASKTVTSSYEQYF. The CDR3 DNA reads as TGCAGTGCTAGTAAGACAGTCACCAGCTCCTACGAGCAGTACTTC.

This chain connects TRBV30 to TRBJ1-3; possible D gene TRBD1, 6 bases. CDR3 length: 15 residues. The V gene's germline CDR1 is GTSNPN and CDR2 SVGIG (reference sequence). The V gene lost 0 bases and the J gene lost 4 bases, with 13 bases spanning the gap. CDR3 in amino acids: CAWSVSGAGGNTIYF. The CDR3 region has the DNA TGTGCCTGGAGTGTATCAGGGGCAGGCGGAAACACCATATATTTT.

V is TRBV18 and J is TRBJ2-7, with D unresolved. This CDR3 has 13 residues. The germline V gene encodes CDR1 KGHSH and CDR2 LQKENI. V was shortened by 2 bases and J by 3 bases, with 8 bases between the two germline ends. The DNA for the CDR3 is TGTGCCAGCTCACCAGAGCGTGACTACGAGCAGTACTTC. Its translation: CASSPERDYEQYF.

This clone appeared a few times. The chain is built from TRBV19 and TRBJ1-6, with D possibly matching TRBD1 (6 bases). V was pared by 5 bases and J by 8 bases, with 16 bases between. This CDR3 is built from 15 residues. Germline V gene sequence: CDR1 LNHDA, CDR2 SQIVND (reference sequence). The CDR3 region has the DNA TGTGCCAGTAGTTTGCCCAGGGGTCAGCATTCACCCCTCCACTTT. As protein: CASSLPRGQHSPLHF.

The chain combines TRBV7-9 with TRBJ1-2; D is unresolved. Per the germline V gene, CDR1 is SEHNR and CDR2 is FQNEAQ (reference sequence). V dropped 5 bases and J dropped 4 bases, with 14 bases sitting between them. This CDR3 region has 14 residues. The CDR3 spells CASSRDVLGYGYTF. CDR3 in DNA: TGTGCCAGCAGCCGCGATGTCCTAGGCTATGGCTACACCTTC.

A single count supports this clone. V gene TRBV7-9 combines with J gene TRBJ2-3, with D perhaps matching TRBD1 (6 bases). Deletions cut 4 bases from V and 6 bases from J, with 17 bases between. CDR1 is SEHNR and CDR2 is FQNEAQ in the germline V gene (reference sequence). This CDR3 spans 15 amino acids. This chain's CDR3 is CASSSTGSRSDTQYF. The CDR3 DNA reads TGTGCCAGCAGCTCTACAGGGTCCAGGTCTGATACGCAGTATTTT.

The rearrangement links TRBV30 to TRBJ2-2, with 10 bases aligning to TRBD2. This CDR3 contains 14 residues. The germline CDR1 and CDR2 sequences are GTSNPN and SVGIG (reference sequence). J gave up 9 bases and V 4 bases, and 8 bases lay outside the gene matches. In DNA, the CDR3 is TGTGCCTGGACTCCGGGACTAGCGTCGAGGGAGCTGTTTTTT. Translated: CAWTPGLASRELFF.

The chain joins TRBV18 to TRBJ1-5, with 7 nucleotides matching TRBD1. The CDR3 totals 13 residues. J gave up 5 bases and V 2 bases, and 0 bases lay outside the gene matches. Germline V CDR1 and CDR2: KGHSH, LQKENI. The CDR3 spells CASSPTGDQPQHF. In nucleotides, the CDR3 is TGTGCCAGCTCACCAACAGGGGATCAGCCCCAGCATTTT.

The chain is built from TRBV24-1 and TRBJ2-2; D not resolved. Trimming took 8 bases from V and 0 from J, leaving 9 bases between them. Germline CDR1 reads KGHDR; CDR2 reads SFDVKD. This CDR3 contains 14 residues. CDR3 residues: CATKSASNTGELFF. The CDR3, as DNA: TGTGCCACCAAAAGCGCCTCGAACACCGGGGAGCTGTTTTTT.

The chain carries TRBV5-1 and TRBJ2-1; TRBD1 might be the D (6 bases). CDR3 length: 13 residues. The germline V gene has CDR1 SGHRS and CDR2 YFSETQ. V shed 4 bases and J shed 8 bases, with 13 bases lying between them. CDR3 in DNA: TGCGCCAGCAGCGTGGGACAAGGCGATGAGCAGTTCTTC. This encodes CASSVGQGDEQFF.

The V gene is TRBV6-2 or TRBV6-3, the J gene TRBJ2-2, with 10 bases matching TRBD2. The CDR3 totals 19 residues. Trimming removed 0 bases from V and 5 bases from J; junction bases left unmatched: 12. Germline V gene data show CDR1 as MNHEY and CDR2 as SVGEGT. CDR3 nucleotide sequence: TGTGCCAGCAGTTACTCGAGAGCGGGAGGGCCAATTCAGACCGGGGAGCTGTTTTTT. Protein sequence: CASSYSRAGGPIQTGELFF.

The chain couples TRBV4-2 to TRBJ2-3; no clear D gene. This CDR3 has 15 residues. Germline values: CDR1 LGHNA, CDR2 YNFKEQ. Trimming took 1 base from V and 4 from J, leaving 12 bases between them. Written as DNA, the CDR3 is TGTGCCAGCAGCCAAGGGGTAGCTTGGCCAGATACGCAGTATTTT. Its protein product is CASSQGVAWPDTQYF.

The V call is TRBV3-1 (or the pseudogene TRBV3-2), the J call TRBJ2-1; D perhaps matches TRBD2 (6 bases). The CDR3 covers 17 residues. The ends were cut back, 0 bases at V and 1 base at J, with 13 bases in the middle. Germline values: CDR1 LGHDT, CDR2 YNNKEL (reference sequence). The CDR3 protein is CASSQDRSRGSYNEQFF. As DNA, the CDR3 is TGTGCCAGCAGCCAAGATAGATCGCGGGGATCCTACAATGAGCAGTTCTTC.

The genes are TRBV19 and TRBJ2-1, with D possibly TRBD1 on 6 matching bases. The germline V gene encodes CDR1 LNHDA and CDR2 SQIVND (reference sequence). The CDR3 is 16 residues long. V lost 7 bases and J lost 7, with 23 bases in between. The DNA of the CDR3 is TGTGCCAGTACCCCTGCAGGGGAGTTAGTAAGGAATGAGCAGTTCTTC. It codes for CASTPAGELVRNEQFF. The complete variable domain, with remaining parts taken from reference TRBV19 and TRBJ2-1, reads DGGITQSPKYLFRKEGQNVTLSCEQNLNHDAMYWYRQDPGQGLRLIYYSQIVNDFQKGDIAEGYSVSREKKESFPLTVTSAQKNPTAFYLCASTPAGELVRNEQFFGPGTRLTVL.

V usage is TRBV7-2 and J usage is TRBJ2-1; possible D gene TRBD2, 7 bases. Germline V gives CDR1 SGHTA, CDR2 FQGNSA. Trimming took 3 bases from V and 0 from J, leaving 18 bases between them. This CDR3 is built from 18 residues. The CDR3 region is CASSLGGRAYSSYNEQFF. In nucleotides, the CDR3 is TGTGCCAGCAGCTTGGGGGGGCGGGCGTACAGCTCCTACAATGAGCAGTTCTTC.

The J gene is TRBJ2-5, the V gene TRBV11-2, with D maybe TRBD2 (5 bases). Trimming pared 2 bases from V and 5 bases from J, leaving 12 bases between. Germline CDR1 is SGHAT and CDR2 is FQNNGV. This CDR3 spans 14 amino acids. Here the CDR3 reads CASSLLQEEETQYF. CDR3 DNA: TGTGCCAGCAGCTTACTTCAGGAGGAGGAGACCCAGTACTTC.

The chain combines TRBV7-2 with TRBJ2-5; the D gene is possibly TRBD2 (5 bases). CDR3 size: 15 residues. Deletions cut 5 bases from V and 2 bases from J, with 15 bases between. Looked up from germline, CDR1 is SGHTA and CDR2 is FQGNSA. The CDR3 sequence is CASSPYPGIQETQYF. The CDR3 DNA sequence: TGTGCCAGCAGCCCCTACCCCGGGATTCAAGAGACCCAGTACTTC. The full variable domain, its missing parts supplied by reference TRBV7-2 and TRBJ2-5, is GAGVSQSPSNKVTEKGKDVELRCDPISGHTALYWYRQSLGQGLEFLIYFQGNSAPDKSGLPSDRFSAERTGGSVSTLTIQRTQQEDSAVYLCASSPYPGIQETQYFGPGTRLLVL.

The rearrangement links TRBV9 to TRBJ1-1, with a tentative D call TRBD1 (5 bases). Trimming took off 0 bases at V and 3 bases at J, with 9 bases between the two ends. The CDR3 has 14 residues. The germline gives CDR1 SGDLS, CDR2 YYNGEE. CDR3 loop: CASSVGTRDTEAFF. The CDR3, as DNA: TGTGCCAGCAGCGTAGGAACCAGGGACACTGAAGCTTTCTTT.

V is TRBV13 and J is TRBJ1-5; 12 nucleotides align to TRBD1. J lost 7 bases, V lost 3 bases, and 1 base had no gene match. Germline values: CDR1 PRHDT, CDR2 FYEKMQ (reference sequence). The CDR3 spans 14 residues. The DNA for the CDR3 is TGTGCCAGCAGCTTGGGACAGGGGGCACAGCCCCAGCATTTT. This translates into CASSLGQGAQPQHF.

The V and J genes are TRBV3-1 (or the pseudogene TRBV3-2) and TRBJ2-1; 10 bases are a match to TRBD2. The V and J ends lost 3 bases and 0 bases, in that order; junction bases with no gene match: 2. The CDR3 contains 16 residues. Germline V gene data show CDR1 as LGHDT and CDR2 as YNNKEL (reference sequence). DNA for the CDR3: TGTGCCAGCAGCCACAGACTAGCGGGCTCCTACAATGAGCAGTTCTTC. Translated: CASSHRLAGSYNEQFF.

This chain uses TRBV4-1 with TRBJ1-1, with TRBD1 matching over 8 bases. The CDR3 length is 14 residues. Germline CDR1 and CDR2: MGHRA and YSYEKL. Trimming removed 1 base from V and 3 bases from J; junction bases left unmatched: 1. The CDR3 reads CASSQADRDTEAFF. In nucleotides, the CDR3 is TGCGCCAGCAGCCAAGCGGACAGGGACACTGAAGCTTTCTTT.

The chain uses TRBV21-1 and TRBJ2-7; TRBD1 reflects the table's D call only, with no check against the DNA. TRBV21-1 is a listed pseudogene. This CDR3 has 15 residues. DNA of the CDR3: TGTGCCAGCAGCAAAGTGGGGGCAGGGGGCGACGAGCAGTACTTC. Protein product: CASSKVGAGGDEQYF.